The next 19 T cell receptor beta chains were all read from a single sample in a study of blood T cell repertoires in COVID-19. Measured with immunoSEQ multiplex PCR; TCRdb has only the in-frame clones, and not every one. The table has nearly 300,000 clones, around 88% seen once. Sequencing input: peripheral blood. All receptors come from a woman aged 25 to 39 who had recovered from COVID-19.

The V and J genes are TRBV29-1 and TRBJ2-1, with 7 positions matching TRBD2. Trimming took 5 bases from V and 4 from J; bases not matched to a gene: 8. This CDR3 region has 14 residues. CDR1 is SQVTM, CDR2 ANQGSEA, per germline. The CDR3 coding sequence is TGCAGCGTTCAGCTCAGCGGGGTGTACAATGAGCAGTTCTTC. Amino acids: CSVQLSGVYNEQFF.

This clone is a singleton in its sample. V is TRBV14 and J is TRBJ2-7; 8 bases map to TRBD1. V lost 1 base, J lost 2 bases, and 4 bases stayed unmatched. The CDR3 contains 15 residues. The germline gives CDR1 SGHDN, CDR2 FVKESK. CDR3 in amino acids: CASSQGGTGPYEQYF. The DNA of the CDR3 is TGTGCCAGCAGCCAAGGCGGGACAGGACCCTACGAGCAGTACTTC.

The chain recombines TRBV18 with TRBJ1-6; 7 bases align to TRBD1. The length of the CDR3 is 15 residues. V shed 0 bases and J 8 bases; nucleotides not matched to a gene: 4. From germline, CDR1 is KGHSH and CDR2 LQKENI. The CDR3 region is CASSPPTGTYSPLHF. In nucleotides, the CDR3 is TGTGCCAGCTCACCACCGACAGGGACCTATTCACCCCTCCACTTT.

The J gene is TRBJ2-5, the V gene TRBV5-1; D might be TRBD2 (6 bases). This CDR3 has 15 residues. V lost 3 bases and J lost 2, with 14 bases in between. CDR1 SGHRS and CDR2 YFSETQ come from the germline V gene. The CDR3 DNA reads as TGCGCCAGCAGCTCCCGGAGGGACGATCAAGAGACCCAGTACTTC. Protein: CASSSRRDDQETQYF.

This CDR3 reads CASSVLSGGPYNEQFF. Written as DNA, the CDR3 is TGTGCCAGCAGCGTACTAAGCGGGGGCCCTTACAATGAGCAGTTCTTC. The V gene is TRBV9, the J gene TRBJ2-1; 8 bases line up with TRBD2. V shed 1 base, J shed 4 bases, and the junction held 7 bases outside the gene matches. There are 16 residues in the CDR3. Germline V gene lookup returns CDR1 SGDLS and CDR2 YYNGEE.

As for this clone: Other nucleotide sequences in the sample specify the same CDR3. The rearrangement links TRBV3-1 (or the pseudogene TRBV3-2) to TRBJ2-7, with 10 bases identical to TRBD1. CDR3 length: 17 amino acids. Germline V gives CDR1 LGHDT, CDR2 YNNKEL (reference sequence). V was clipped by 0 bases and J by 4 bases; unmatched bases: 9. CDR3 bases: TGTGCCAGCAGCCAAGAGGAGACAGGGGGCTTAGCTTACGAGCAGTACTTC. Translating gives CASSQEETGGLAYEQYF.

This chain joins TRBV4-1 and TRBJ1-1, with TRBD1 identical over 8 bases. CDR1 is MGHRA and CDR2 is YSYEKL in the germline V gene. The CDR3 extends over 15 amino acids. Losses at the gene ends were 5 bases for V and 5 bases for J; bases not matched to a gene: 10. For the CDR3, the DNA is TGCGCCAGCAGCAAAAGTCCAGGGGGCGTTACTGAAGCTTTCTTT. Translation: CASSKSPGGVTEAFF.

The rearrangement links TRBV9 to TRBJ1-1, with TRBD1 identical over 9 bases. The germline V gene has CDR1 SGDLS and CDR2 YYNGEE. The CDR3 runs to 13 residues. The J segment lost 11 bases and the V segment lost 0 bases, leaving 5 bases of the junction unmatched. The CDR3, as DNA: TGTGCCAGCAGCGTAGTCGACAGGGGGGCGGCTTTCTTT. Protein product: CASSVVDRGAAFF. Full variable domain (outside the CDR3, taken from reference TRBV9 and TRBJ1-1): DSGVTQTPKHLITATGQRVTLRCSPRSGDLSVYWYQQSLDQGLQFLIQYYNGEERAKGNILERFSAQQFPDLHSELNLSSLELGDSALYFCASSVVDRGAAFFGQGTRLTVV.

The chain carries TRBV7-8 and TRBJ1-3; D perhaps matches TRBD1 (6 bases). Germline CDR1 and CDR2: SGHVS and FQNEAQ. The CDR3 is 15 residues long. Trimming took 1 base from V and 2 from J, leaving 9 bases between them. CDR3: CASSLVTGTGNTIYF. In nucleotides, the CDR3 is TGTGCCAGCAGCTTAGTAACAGGGACTGGAAACACCATATATTTT.

The rearrangement uses TRBV28 and TRBJ2-7; 11 nucleotides agree with TRBD2. Unmatched junction bases numbered 5, after V lost 2 bases and J lost 2 bases. The CDR3 is made up of 16 amino acids. CDR1 and CDR2 (germline): MDHEN, SYDVKM. CDR3 sequence reads: CASSLPLAGGTYEQYF. The DNA of the CDR3 is TGTGCCAGCAGTTTACCTCTAGCGGGGGGCACCTACGAGCAGTACTTC.

This clone is a singleton in its sample. The chain links TRBV29-1 to TRBJ1-1; possibly TRBD1 for D (5 bases). The germline gives CDR1 SQVTM, CDR2 ANQGSEA. The CDR3 loop spans 10 amino acids. V lost 3 bases and J lost 11, with 10 bases in between. CDR3 DNA sequence: TGCAGCGTTGACAGGGTGAGCGCTTTCTTT. Residues: CSVDRVSAFF.

This chain joins TRBV14 and TRBJ1-5; 10 bases align to TRBD1. The CDR3 spans 16 residues. CDR1 and CDR2 from the germline V gene are SGHDN and FVKESK. The CDR3 DNA follows: TGTGCTCGGGACAGGGGCCGATCAAGAATCAATCAGCCCCAGCATTTT. This sequence encodes CARDRGRSRINQPQHF. Variable domain in full (rest from reference TRBV14 and TRBJ1-5): EAGVTQFPSHSVIEKGQTVTLRCDPISGHDNLYWYRRVMGKEIKFLLHFVKESKQDESGMPNNRFLAERTGGTYSTLKVQPAELEDSGVYFCARDRGRSRINQPQHFGDGTRLSIL.

DNA of the CDR3: TGTGCCAGCAGCCCAGGAAGCTCCTATAATTCACCCCTCCACTTT. It codes for CASSPGSSYNSPLHF. V usage is TRBV27 and J usage is TRBJ1-6; D remains ambiguous. V was pared by 6 bases and J by 0 bases, with 9 bases between. The CDR3 covers 15 residues. CDR1 and CDR2 (germline): MNHEY, SMNVEV (reference sequence).

This rearrangement joins TRBV2 to TRBJ2-5; 7 nucleotides line up with TRBD1. This CDR3 contains 13 residues. Germline CDR1 SNHLY, CDR2 FYNNEI. The V segment lost 6 bases and the J segment 4 bases; nucleotides outside the gene matches: 5. This chain's CDR3 is CASSSGQRETQYF. The CDR3 DNA reads TGTGCCAGCAGCTCGGGACAGCGAGAGACCCAGTACTTC.

The V and J genes are TRBV27 and TRBJ1-2; D uncertain. V was trimmed by 3 bases and J by 0 bases, leaving 11 bases between them. The germline V gene has CDR1 MNHEY and CDR2 SMNVEV (reference sequence). The CDR3 runs to 15 residues. This CDR3 is CASSLSETSNYGYTF. In DNA, the CDR3 is TGTGCCAGCAGTTTGTCAGAAACCTCTAACTATGGCTACACCTTC.

This chain connects TRBV19 to TRBJ1-2; D is undetermined. The germline V gene has CDR1 LNHDA and CDR2 SQIVND (reference sequence). The V end lost 4 bases, the J end lost 2 bases, and 8 bases lay between the germline ends. CDR3 length equals 13 residues. The CDR3 is CASSTGENYGYTF. The CDR3 DNA reads TGTGCCAGTAGTACCGGGGAAAACTATGGCTACACCTTC.

Comment on this clone: This sample includes further DNA sequences coding for the same CDR3. CDR3 sequence: CASSYRGLATDTQYF. The CDR3 DNA reads TGTGCCAGCAGTTACCGTGGACTAGCGACAGATACGCAGTATTTT. The chain employs TRBV6-2 or TRBV6-3 and TRBJ2-3; TRBD2 matches 9 bases. J lost 3 bases, V lost 2 bases, and 3 bases had no gene match. CDR1 and CDR2 (germline): MNHEY, SVGEGT. The CDR3 is 15 residues long.

The V gene is TRBV6-5, the J gene TRBJ1-6; TRBD1 matches 8 bases. The germline CDR1 and CDR2 sequences are MNHEY and SVGAGI. V dropped 4 bases and J dropped 10; count of bases not matched to a gene: 6. This CDR3 spans 14 amino acids. CDR3 DNA: TGTGCCAGCAGTTTGCAGGGGGCCGAGTCACCCCTCCACTTT. Protein: CASSLQGAESPLHF.

The V and J genes are TRBV10-3 and TRBJ2-1, with 9 bases lining up with TRBD1. The trim removed 5 bases at V and 5 bases at J, leaving 4 bases unmatched. There are 14 residues in the CDR3. Germline V gene data show CDR1 as ENHRY and CDR2 as SYGVKD. CDR3 protein: CAISPGQGDNEQFF. CDR3 nucleotide sequence: TGTGCCATCAGTCCGGGACAGGGAGACAATGAGCAGTTCTTC.